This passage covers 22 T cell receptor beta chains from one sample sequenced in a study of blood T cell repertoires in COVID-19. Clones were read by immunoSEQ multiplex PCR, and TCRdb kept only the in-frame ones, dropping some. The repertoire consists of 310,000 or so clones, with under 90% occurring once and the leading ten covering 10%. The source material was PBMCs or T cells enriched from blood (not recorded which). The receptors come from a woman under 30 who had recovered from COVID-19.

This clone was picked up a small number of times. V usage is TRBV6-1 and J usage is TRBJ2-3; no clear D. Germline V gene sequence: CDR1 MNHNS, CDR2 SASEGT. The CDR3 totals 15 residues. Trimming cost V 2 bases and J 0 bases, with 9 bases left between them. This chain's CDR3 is CASSEPGFSTDTQYF. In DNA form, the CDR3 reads TGTGCCAGCAGTGAACCTGGCTTCAGCACAGATACGCAGTATTTT.

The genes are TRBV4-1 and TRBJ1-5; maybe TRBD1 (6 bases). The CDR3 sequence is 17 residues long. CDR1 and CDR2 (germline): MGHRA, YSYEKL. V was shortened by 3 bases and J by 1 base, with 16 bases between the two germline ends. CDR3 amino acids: CASSQGRRTGSNQPQHF. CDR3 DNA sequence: TGCGCCAGCAGCCAGGGTCGACGTACAGGGAGCAATCAGCCCCAGCATTTT.

CDR3 region: CASSEAFGGAYTDTQYF. CDR3 nucleotides: TGTGCCAGCAGTGAAGCGTTCGGGGGGGCTTATACAGATACGCAGTATTTT. The chain employs TRBV6-1 and TRBJ2-3; 8 nucleotides match TRBD2. J lost 3 bases, V lost 0 bases, and 8 bases had no gene match. The germline CDR1 and CDR2 sequences are MNHNS and SASEGT. The CDR3 runs 17 residues.

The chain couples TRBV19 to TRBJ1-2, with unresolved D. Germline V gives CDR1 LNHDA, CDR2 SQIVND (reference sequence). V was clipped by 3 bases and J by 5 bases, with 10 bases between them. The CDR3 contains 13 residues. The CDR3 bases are TGTGCCAGTAGTATGGAGGGTAGATATGGCTACACCTTC. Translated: CASSMEGRYGYTF.

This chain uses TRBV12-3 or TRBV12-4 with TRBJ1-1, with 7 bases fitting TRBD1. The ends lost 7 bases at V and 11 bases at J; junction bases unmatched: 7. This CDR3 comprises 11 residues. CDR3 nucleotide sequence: TGTGCCAGCATTCTGACAGGGACGGCTTTCTTT. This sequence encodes CASILTGTAFF.

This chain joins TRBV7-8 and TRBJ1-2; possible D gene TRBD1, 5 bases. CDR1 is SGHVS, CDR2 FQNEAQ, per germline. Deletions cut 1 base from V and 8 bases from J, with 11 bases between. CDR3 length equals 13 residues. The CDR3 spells CASSLGSEGGYTF. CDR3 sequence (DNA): TGTGCCAGCAGCTTAGGGTCGGAGGGGGGCTACACCTTC.

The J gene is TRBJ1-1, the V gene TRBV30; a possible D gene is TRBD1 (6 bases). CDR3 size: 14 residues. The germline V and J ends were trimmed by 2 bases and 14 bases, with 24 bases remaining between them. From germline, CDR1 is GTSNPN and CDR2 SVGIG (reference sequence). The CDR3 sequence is CAWSLAGTSNVYFF. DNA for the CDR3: TGTGCCTGGAGTCTAGCCGGGACATCAAATGTCTACTTCTTT.

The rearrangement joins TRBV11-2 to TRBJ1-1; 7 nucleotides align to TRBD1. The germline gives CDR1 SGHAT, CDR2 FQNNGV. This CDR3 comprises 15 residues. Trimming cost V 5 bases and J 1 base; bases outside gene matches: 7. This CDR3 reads CASSKHRGGNTEAFF. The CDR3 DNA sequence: TGTGCCAGCAGCAAGCACAGGGGAGGGAACACTGAAGCTTTCTTT.

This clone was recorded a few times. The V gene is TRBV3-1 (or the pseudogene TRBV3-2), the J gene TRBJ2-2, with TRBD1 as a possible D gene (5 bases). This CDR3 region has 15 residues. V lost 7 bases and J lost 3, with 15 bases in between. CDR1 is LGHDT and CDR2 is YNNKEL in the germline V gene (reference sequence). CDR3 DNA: TGTGCCAGCACCCCAAAGGGGTGGGACACCGGGGAGCTGTTTTTT. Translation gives CASTPKGWDTGELFF.

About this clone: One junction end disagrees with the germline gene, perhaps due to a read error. In nucleotides, the CDR3 is TGTGCCAGCAGCCGGACTAGCGGGGGGGCCTACGATGAGCAGTTCTTC. It translates to CASSRTSGGAYDEQFF. The V and J genes are TRBV9 and TRBJ2-1, with 15 bases identical to TRBD2. The CDR3 length is 16 residues. The V gene's germline CDR1 is SGDLS and CDR2 YYNGEE.

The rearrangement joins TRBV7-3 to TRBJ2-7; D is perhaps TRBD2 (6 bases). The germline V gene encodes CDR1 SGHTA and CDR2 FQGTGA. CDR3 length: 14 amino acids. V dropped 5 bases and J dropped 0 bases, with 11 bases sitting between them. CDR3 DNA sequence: TGTGCCAGCAGCCCTTGGGACTTCTCCTACGAGCAGTACTTC. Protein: CASSPWDFSYEQYF.

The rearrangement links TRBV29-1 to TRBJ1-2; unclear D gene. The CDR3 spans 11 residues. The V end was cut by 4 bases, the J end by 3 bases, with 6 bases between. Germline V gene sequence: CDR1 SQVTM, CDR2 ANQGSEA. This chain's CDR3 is CSVVGDYGYTF. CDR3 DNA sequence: TGCAGCGTTGTCGGGGACTATGGCTACACCTTC.

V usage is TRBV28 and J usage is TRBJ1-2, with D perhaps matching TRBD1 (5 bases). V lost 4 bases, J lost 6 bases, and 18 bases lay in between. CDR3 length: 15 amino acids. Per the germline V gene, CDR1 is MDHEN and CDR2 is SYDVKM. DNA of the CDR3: TGTGCCAGCAGTTCCCCTTTCGGGGGGAAAGATGGCTACACCTTC. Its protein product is CASSSPFGGKDGYTF.

The CDR3: CASSSGQGETDTQYF. In DNA, the CDR3 is TGTGCCAGCAGCTCGGGACAGGGCGAGACAGATACGCAGTATTTT. The genes are TRBV7-9 and TRBJ2-3, with 9 bases that match TRBD1. CDR1 and CDR2 from the germline V gene are SEHNR and FQNEAQ (reference sequence). CDR3 length: 15 amino acids. Trimming took 4 bases from V and 3 from J; bases not matched to a gene: 5.

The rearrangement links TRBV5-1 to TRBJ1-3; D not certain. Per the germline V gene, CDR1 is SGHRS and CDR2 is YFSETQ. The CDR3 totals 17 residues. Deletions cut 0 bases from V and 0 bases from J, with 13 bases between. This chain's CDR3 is CASSLGAGPYSGNTIYF. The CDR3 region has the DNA TGCGCCAGCAGCTTGGGGGCAGGCCCTTACTCTGGAAACACCATATATTTT.

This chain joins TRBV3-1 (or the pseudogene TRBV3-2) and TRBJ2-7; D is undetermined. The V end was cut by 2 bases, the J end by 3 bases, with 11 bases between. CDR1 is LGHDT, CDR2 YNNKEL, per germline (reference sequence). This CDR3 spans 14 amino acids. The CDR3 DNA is TGTGCCAGCAGCCAATCCGACAACATCTACGAGCAGTACTTC. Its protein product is CASSQSDNIYEQYF.

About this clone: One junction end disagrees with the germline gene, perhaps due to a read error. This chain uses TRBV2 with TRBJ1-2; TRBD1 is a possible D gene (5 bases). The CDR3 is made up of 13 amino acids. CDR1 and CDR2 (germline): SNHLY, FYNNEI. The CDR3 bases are TGTGCCAGCAGCGACCCCCGGGGGACGCCTTACCACTTC. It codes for CASSDPRGTPYHF. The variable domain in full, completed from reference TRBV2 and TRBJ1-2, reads EPEVTQTPSHQVTQMGQEVILRCVPISNHLYFYWYRQILGQKVEFLVSFYNNEISEKSEIFDDQFSVERPDGSNFTLKIRSTKLEDSAMYFCASSDPRGTPYHFGSGTRLTVV.

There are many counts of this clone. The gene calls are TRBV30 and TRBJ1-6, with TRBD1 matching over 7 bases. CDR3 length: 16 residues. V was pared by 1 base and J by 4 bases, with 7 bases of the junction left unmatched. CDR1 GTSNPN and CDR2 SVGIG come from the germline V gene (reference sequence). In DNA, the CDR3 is TGTGCCTGGAGTGACCCCGGACAGGCATATAATTCACCCCTCCACTTT. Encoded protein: CAWSDPGQAYNSPLHF.

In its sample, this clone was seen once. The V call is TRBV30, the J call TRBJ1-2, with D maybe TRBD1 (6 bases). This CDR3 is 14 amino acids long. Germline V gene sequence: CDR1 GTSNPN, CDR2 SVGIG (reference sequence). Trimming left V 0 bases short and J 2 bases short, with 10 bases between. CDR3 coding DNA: TGTGCCTGGAGTGTAATAGGGGGAAACTATGGCTACACCTTC. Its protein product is CAWSVIGGNYGYTF.

CDR3 region: CASRTGGGNEKLFF. The CDR3 DNA sequence: TGCGCCAGCAGGACGGGCGGAGGGAATGAAAAACTGTTTTTT. The V call is TRBV5-1, the J call TRBJ1-4; D unresolved. This CDR3 spans 14 amino acids. V lost 5 bases and J lost 5, with 13 bases in between. Germline V CDR1 and CDR2: SGHRS, YFSETQ.

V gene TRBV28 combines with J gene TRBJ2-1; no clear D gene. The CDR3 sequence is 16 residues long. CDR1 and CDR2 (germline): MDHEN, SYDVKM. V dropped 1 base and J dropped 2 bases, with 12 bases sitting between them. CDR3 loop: CASSLLGGITYNEQFF. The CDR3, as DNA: TGTGCCAGCAGTTTATTAGGCGGTATAACCTACAATGAGCAGTTCTTC.

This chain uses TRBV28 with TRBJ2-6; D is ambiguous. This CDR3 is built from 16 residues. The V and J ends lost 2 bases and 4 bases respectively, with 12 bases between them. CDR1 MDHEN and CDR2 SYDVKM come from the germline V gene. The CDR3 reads CASSLSLLYGANVLTF. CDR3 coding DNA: TGTGCCAGCAGTTTAAGTCTCCTCTACGGGGCCAACGTCCTGACTTTC. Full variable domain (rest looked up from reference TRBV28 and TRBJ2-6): DVKVTQSSRYLVKRTGEKVFLECVQDMDHENMFWYRQDPGLGLRLIYFSYDVKMKEKGDIPEGYSVSREKKERFSLILESASTNQTSMYLCASSLSLLYGANVLTFGAGSRLTVL.